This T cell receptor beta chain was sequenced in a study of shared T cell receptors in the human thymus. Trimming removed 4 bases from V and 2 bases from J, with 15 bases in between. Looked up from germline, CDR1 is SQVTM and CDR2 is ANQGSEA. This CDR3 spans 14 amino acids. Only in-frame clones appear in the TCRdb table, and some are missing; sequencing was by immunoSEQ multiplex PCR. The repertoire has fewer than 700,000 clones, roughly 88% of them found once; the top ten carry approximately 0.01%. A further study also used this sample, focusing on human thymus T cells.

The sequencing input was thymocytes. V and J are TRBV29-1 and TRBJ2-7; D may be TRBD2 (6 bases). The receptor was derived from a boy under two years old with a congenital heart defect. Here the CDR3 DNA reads TGCAGCGTTGTGCGGCGGGGATCACCCTACGAGCAGTACTTC. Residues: CSVVRRGSPYEQYF.